This T cell receptor beta chain comes out of a study of T cell repertoires in cytomegalovirus infection. At the level of the study: Based on public TCR beta signatures, there were indications of CMV infection and of a matching HLA type. Overall study results and limits: In two of eight donors, the top clonotype was HLA-C-restricted CMV-specific.

Of note for this clonotype: No antigen is known for it.

Trimming cost V 4 bases and J 8 bases, with 18 bases left between them. The CDR3 has 15 amino acids. Germline V gene lookup returns CDR1 LGHDT and CDR2 YNNKEL (reference sequence). TCRdb reprocessed the reads via MiXCR and lists one record per CDR3 protein. This sample has a few hundred thousand distinct CDR3 sequences, with about 44% found just once. Sequenced material: cultured PBMCs, taken from culture after CMV antigen stimulation. The origin of this receptor is a human donor in good health (CMV status not recorded). Some clones in this sample may be carry-over from other donors' samples. The chain employs TRBV3-1 and TRBJ2-1; possibly TRBD1 for D (5 bases). The DNA of the CDR3 is TGTGCCAGCAGCCCCGGCATAAGGGGCAGGGATGAGCAGTTCTTC. Translation gives CASSPGIRGRDEQFF.